The 18 T cell receptor beta chains given below trace back to one sample, sequenced in a study of T cell responses to AZD1222 COVID-19 vaccine. Profiling relied on immunoSEQ multiplex PCR, and the TCRdb table lists in-frame clones only, not all of them. Here the sample spans about 130,000 clones, 92% being singletons. The specimen comprised peripheral blood, sampled on day 0 of AZD1222 vaccination. Receptors were obtained from an adult in good health.

The chain links TRBV25-1 to TRBJ2-6, with 7 bases lining up with TRBD1. V shed 3 bases and J 2 bases; nucleotides not matched to a gene: 7. Germline V gene lookup returns CDR1 MGHDK and CDR2 SYGVNS. The CDR3 sequence is 17 residues long. The CDR3 loop is CASSDPTDRAGANVLTF. CDR3 nucleotide sequence: TGTGCCAGCAGTGACCCGACCGACAGGGCTGGGGCCAACGTCCTGACTTTC.

This clone has only one observation. The chain links TRBV10-2 to TRBJ2-3, with TRBD1 matching over 8 bases. The germline CDR1 and CDR2 sequences are WSHSY and SAAADI. The CDR3 covers 15 residues. V trimming: 0 bases; J trimming: 5 bases; junction bases outside the gene matches: 4. This CDR3 is CASSESPGGIDTQYF. CDR3 in DNA: TGCGCCAGCAGTGAGTCTCCAGGGGGCATAGATACGCAGTATTTT.

The chain couples TRBV4-3 to TRBJ2-7; D is possibly TRBD1 or TRBD2 (6 bases each). With 0 bases removed from V and 0 bases from J, the gap between germline ends came to 15 bases. The CDR3 is 17 amino acids. Germline CDR1 LGHNA, CDR2 YSLEER. In DNA form, the CDR3 reads TGCGCCAGCAGCCAAGATTGGAGGGGGGAAAGCTCCTACGAGCAGTACTTC. Translating it yields CASSQDWRGESSYEQYF.

The rearrangement joins TRBV5-6 to TRBJ1-5; TRBD1 matches 8 bases. Per germline, CDR1 SGHDT and CDR2 YYEEEE. J was trimmed by 0 bases and V by 0 bases; bases with no gene match: 8. CDR3 length equals 18 residues. In DNA, the CDR3 is TGTGCCAGCAGCTTGGGGGGGACAGGAATTTATAGCAATCAGCCCCAGCATTTT. Its protein is CASSLGGTGIYSNQPQHF.

The chain has TRBV20-1 and TRBJ1-4, with D maybe TRBD1 (6 bases). From germline, CDR1 is DFQATT and CDR2 SNEGSKA (reference sequence). V lost 3 bases to trimming and J lost 8 bases, with 13 bases between them. This CDR3 is 13 amino acids long. The CDR3, as DNA: TGCAGTGCTAGTGCCGGGACAAGCGAAAAACTGTTTTTT. Translated, it gives CSASAGTSEKLFF.

This chain joins TRBV29-1 and TRBJ1-2; D remains unclear. The germline V gene has CDR1 SQVTM and CDR2 ANQGSEA. This CDR3 region has 11 residues. The V end was cut by 5 bases, the J end by 1 base, with 5 bases between. In nucleotides, the CDR3 is TGCAGCGTTTTTGATAACTATGGCTACACCTTC. Translation: CSVFDNYGYTF.

V is TRBV2 and J is TRBJ1-5; 9 bases map to TRBD1. V dropped 8 bases and J dropped 2; count of bases not matched to a gene: 7. Germline-derived CDR1 and CDR2 are SNHLY and FYNNEI. There are 15 residues in the CDR3. CDR3 region: CASEEDRGGNQPQHF. Written as DNA, the CDR3 is TGTGCCAGCGAAGAGGACAGGGGCGGCAATCAGCCCCAGCATTTT.

V is TRBV5-1 and J is TRBJ2-7, with 9 bases aligning to TRBD1. Germline assignment: CDR1 SGHRS and CDR2 YFSETQ. The CDR3 runs to 15 residues. Trimming took 4 bases from V and 6 from J; bases not matched to a gene: 11. The CDR3 nucleotides read TGCGCCAGCAGCCAGCAAGGGACAGGGATTTCCGAGCAGTACTTC. Translation gives CASSQQGTGISEQYF. The variable domain in full, with the rest retrieved from reference TRBV5-1 and TRBJ2-7, is KAGVTQTPRYLIKTRGQQVTLSCSPISGHRSVSWYQQTPGQGLQFLFEYFSETQRNKGNFPGRFSGRQFSNSRSEMNVSTLELGDSALYLCASSQQGTGISEQYFGPGTRLTVT.

V is TRBV15 and J is TRBJ2-7; D might be TRBD1 or TRBD2, each matching 5 bases. CDR1 is LNHNV and CDR2 is YYDKDF in the germline V gene (reference sequence). V was trimmed by 10 bases and J by 4 bases, leaving 11 bases between them. The CDR3 is made up of 11 amino acids. CDR3 nucleotides: TGTGCCATAGGAGAGGGGTACGAGCAGTACTTC. As protein: CAIGEGYEQYF.

This chain joins TRBV6-5 and TRBJ1-2; 8 positions match TRBD1. V lost 4 bases and J lost 8; bases outside the gene matches: 3. The V gene's germline CDR1 is MNHEY and CDR2 SVGAGI. This CDR3 spans 12 amino acids. The CDR3 loop is CASSSTGDGYTF. As DNA, the CDR3 is TGTGCCAGCAGTTCGACAGGGGACGGCTACACCTTC.

In its sample, this clone was seen once. CDR3 coding DNA: TGTGCCAGCAGCCGGGGGGACCAAGAGACCCAGTACTTC. Residues: CASSRGDQETQYF. V and J are TRBV7-8 and TRBJ2-5; TRBD2 agrees at 7 bases. Per germline, CDR1 SGHVS and CDR2 FQNEAQ. The CDR3 runs to 13 residues. The trim removed 5 bases at V and 0 bases at J, leaving 0 bases unmatched.

This rearrangement joins TRBV4-1 to TRBJ1-2; TRBD1 aligns across 9 bases. This CDR3 has 15 amino acids. CDR1 and CDR2 (germline): MGHRA, YSYEKL. V lost 4 bases to trimming and J lost 4 bases; unmatched junction nucleotides: 7. CDR3 loop: CASSPRDRDAYGYTF. The CDR3 DNA reads TGCGCCAGCAGCCCCCGGGACAGGGATGCCTATGGCTACACCTTC.

The V and J genes are TRBV28 and TRBJ1-4; D uncertain. Germline V gene sequence: CDR1 MDHEN, CDR2 SYDVKM. V lost 6 bases, J lost 2 bases, and 4 bases lay in between. The CDR3 contains 12 residues. The CDR3 DNA sequence: TGTGCCAGCAGGGGTACTAATGAAAAACTGTTTTTT. It encodes CASRGTNEKLFF.

The V gene is TRBV12-2, the J gene TRBJ1-3. TRBV12-2 is noted as a pseudogene. The CDR3 loop spans 22 amino acids. DNA of the CDR3: TGTGCAAGTCGCCGAACGAGAAGAAAACCGGGTACAAGGGCGGCCGCTGGAAACACCATATATTTT. It translates to CASRRTRRKPGTRAAAGNTIYF.

The gene calls are TRBV6-1 and TRBJ2-5, with D unresolved. Trimming left V 1 base short and J 5 bases short, with 8 bases between. Germline V gene data show CDR1 as MNHNS and CDR2 as SASEGT. The CDR3 runs 13 residues. CDR3 in DNA: TGTGCCAGCAGTGAAGGGGTTGGGGAGACCCAGTACTTC. It is translated as CASSEGVGETQYF.

This clone has only one observation. The chain recombines TRBV5-1 with TRBJ2-1, with D perhaps TRBD2 (6 bases). Trimming took off 0 bases at V and 2 bases at J, with 15 bases between the two ends. Looked up from germline, CDR1 is SGHRS and CDR2 is YFSETQ. This CDR3 has 17 amino acids. CDR3 protein: CASSLVLGGVAYNEQFF. DNA for the CDR3: TGCGCCAGCAGCTTGGTGTTGGGCGGGGTGGCCTACAATGAGCAGTTCTTC.

The chain uses TRBV4-2 and TRBJ2-7, with D perhaps assigned TRBD1 or TRBD2 (6 bases each). Per the germline V gene, CDR1 is LGHNA and CDR2 is YNFKEQ. The V end was cut by 1 base, the J end by 2 bases, with 18 bases between. The length of the CDR3 is 17 residues. CDR3 nucleotide sequence: TGTGCCAGCAGCCAAGCTGTAGGGGGGCATTCCCCCTACGAGCAGTACTTC. Translating gives CASSQAVGGHSPYEQYF.

This clone was picked up one time. The chain combines TRBV4-3 with TRBJ2-1; 11 bases are shared with TRBD2. The V gene end was trimmed by 3 bases and the J gene end by 0 bases; junction bases not matched to a gene: 10. Per the germline V gene, CDR1 is LGHNA and CDR2 is YSLEER. This CDR3 has 19 residues. CDR3 sequence: CASSHILAGGPISYNEQFF. CDR3 nucleotide sequence: TGCGCCAGCAGCCACATATTAGCGGGGGGGCCAATCTCCTACAATGAGCAGTTCTTC.